The 10 T cell receptor beta chains below come from one sample, sequenced in a study of blood T cell repertoires in COVID-19. Produced via immunoSEQ multiplex PCR; TCRdb's table is partial and in-frame only. The sample lists about 150,000 clones, about 85% seen once, with around 6.9% in the top ten. The source material was peripheral blood. These receptors were obtained from a man at least 80 years old with COVID-19, enrolled during active disease.

This clone was counted once. The V and J genes are TRBV3-1 (or the pseudogene TRBV3-2) and TRBJ2-5; perhaps TRBD2 as D (5 bases). Germline CDR1 is LGHDT and CDR2 is YNNKEL (reference sequence). The ends were cut back, 4 bases at V and 4 bases at J, with 16 bases in the middle. The length of the CDR3 is 15 residues. The CDR3 protein is CASSLLTRAGETQYF. CDR3 DNA: TGTGCCAGCAGCCTTCTGACGAGGGCGGGAGAGACCCAGTACTTC.

V and J are TRBV6-1 and TRBJ1-2; D uncertain. V shed 1 base and J shed 8 bases, with 11 bases lying between them. The CDR3 has 13 amino acids. Germline CDR1 and CDR2: MNHNS and SASEGT. CDR3 DNA sequence: TGTGCCAGCAGTGAAGGGAATGCAGGAGGCTACACCTTC. Amino acid sequence: CASSEGNAGGYTF.

The CDR3 DNA reads TGTGCCAGCAGCCAAGTCAGGGCAGGGGGCAAAGGAGCTTTCTTT. It specifies CASSQVRAGGKGAFF. The V gene is TRBV14, the J gene TRBJ1-1, with 8 bases fitting TRBD1. This CDR3 contains 15 residues. Germline V gives CDR1 SGHDN, CDR2 FVKESK. V shed 1 base, J shed 10 bases, and the junction held 11 bases outside the gene matches.

The CDR3 reads CASTRQVGSTEAFF. In DNA, the CDR3 is TGTGCCAGCACCCGACAGGTTGGGAGCACTGAAGCTTTCTTT. The V gene is TRBV2, the J gene TRBJ1-1; D is possibly TRBD1 (6 bases). Deletions cut 7 bases from V and 4 bases from J, with 16 bases between. From germline, CDR1 is SNHLY and CDR2 FYNNEI. The CDR3 contains 14 residues.

The chain carries TRBV14 and TRBJ2-1; TRBD1 agrees at 11 bases. Germline assignment: CDR1 SGHDN and CDR2 FVKESK. Trimming at V came to 4 bases and at J to 7 bases, leaving 9 bases not matched to a gene. This CDR3 comprises 16 residues. CDR3 nucleotides: TGTGCCAGCAGCCCACTAGGACAGGGGGCTGGAAATGAGCAGTTCTTC. This codes for CASSPLGQGAGNEQFF.

This clone occurred a few times. The chain recombines TRBV10-3 with TRBJ1-2; D gene uncertain. Trimming took off 5 bases at V and 5 bases at J, with 12 bases between the two ends. The CDR3 length is 13 residues. The germline gives CDR1 ENHRY, CDR2 SYGVKD. CDR3 nucleotide sequence: TGTGCCATCAGTCTGAGGTCTAGTTATGGCTACACCTTC. Amino acids: CAISLRSSYGYTF.

This clone was picked up a small number of times. The J gene is TRBJ1-1, the V gene TRBV11-3; D is undetermined. This CDR3 is built from 13 residues. V shed 5 bases and J shed 4 bases, with 11 bases lying between them. Germline V gene lookup returns CDR1 SGHNT and CDR2 YENEEA. CDR3 sequence (DNA): TGTGCCAGCAGCCGGGTTAGGAGCACTGAAGCTTTCTTT. Translated: CASSRVRSTEAFF.

This clone was detected only once. The rearrangement uses TRBV2 and TRBJ1-2; D gene uncertain. CDR3 length equals 13 residues. V was pared by 3 bases and J by 5 bases, with 10 bases between. CDR1 and CDR2 from the germline V gene are SNHLY and FYNNEI. The CDR3 reads CASSDRQQYGYTF. The DNA for the CDR3 is TGTGCCAGCAGTGACAGGCAGCAGTATGGCTACACCTTC. Full variable domain (missing parts from reference TRBV2 and TRBJ1-2): EPEVTQTPSHQVTQMGQEVILRCVPISNHLYFYWYRQILGQKVEFLVSFYNNEISEKSEIFDDQFSVERPDGSNFTLKIRSTKLEDSAMYFCASSDRQQYGYTFGSGTRLTVV.

This clone was seen only once. The chain carries TRBV5-8 and TRBJ1-2, with 7 bases aligning to TRBD1. The V gene's germline CDR1 is SGHTS and CDR2 YDEGEE. With 4 bases clipped from V and 4 bases from J, the junction kept 4 bases outside the gene matches. This CDR3 region has 13 residues. In DNA form, the CDR3 reads TGTGCCAGCAGCCTACAGGGGAGCTATGGCTACACCTTC. Protein: CASSLQGSYGYTF.

This chain connects TRBV18 to TRBJ2-1; weak D call: TRBD2 (6 bases). The CDR3 is made up of 12 amino acids. Germline-derived CDR1 and CDR2 are KGHSH and LQKENI. The ends were cut back, 0 bases at V and 10 bases at J, with 7 bases in the middle. CDR3 coding DNA: TGTGCCAGCTCACCACCGAGCGGGGAGCAGTTCTTC. Amino acids: CASSPPSGEQFF.